This TCR beta chain was recorded in a study of beta chain features in type 1 diabetes. Overall study results and limits: TCRB CDR3 length was moderately but significantly reduced in all four CD4+ subsets of Type 1 diabetes patients.

Note on this clone: Its antigen is undetermined.

The investigators reverse transcribed all of the isolated RNA, so they sequenced expressed TCRB transcripts. The data were produced by immunoSEQ multiplex PCR, yet TCRdb's version contains in-frame clones alone and is incomplete. The table has roughly 350,000 clones, around a tenth seen once. CDR1 SGHRS and CDR2 YFSETQ come from the germline V gene. CDR3 length: 16 residues. After removal of 3 bases from V and 4 bases from J, the junction contained 8 bases not matched to a gene. Sequenced: central memory CD4+ T cells from blood. J is TRBJ2-3 and V is TRBV5-1; 10 nucleotides match TRBD2. The TCR originated in a young man with type 1 diabetes. The CDR3 reads CASSSGASGRADTQYF. For the CDR3, the DNA is TGCGCCAGCAGCTCGGGGGCTAGCGGGAGAGCAGATACGCAGTATTTT.